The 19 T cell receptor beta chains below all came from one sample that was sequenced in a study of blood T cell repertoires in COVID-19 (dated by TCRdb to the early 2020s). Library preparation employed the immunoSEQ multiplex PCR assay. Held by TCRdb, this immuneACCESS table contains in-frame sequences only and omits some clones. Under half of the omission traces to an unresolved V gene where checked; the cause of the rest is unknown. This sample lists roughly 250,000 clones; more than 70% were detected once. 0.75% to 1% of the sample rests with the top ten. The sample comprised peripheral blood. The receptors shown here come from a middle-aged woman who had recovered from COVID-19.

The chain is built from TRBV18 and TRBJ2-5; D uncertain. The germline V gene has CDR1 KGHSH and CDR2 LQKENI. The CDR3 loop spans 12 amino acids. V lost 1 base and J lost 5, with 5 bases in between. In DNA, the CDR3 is TGTGCCAGCTCACCACTGCGGGAGACCCAGTACTTC. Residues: CASSPLRETQYF.

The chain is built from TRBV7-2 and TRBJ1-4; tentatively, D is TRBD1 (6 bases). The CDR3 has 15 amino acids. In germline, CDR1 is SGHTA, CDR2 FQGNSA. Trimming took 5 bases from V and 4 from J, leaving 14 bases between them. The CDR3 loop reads CASSPSRTVNEKLFF. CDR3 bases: TGTGCCAGCAGCCCCTCCCGGACAGTTAATGAAAAACTGTTTTTT. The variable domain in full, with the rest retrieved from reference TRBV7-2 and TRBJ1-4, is GAGVSQSPSNKVTEKGKDVELRCDPISGHTALYWYRQSLGQGLEFLIYFQGNSAPDKSGLPSDRFSAERTGGSVSTLTIQRTQQEDSAVYLCASSPSRTVNEKLFFGSGTQLSVL.

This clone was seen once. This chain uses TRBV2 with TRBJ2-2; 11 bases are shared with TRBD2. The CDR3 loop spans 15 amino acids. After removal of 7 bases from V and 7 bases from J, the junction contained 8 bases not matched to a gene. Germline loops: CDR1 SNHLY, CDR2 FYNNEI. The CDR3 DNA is TGTGCCAGCACGCGTGGACTAGCGGGCCACGGGGAGCTGTTTTTT. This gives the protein CASTRGLAGHGELFF. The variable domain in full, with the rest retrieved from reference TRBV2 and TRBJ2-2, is EPEVTQTPSHQVTQMGQEVILRCVPISNHLYFYWYRQILGQKVEFLVSFYNNEISEKSEIFDDQFSVERPDGSNFTLKIRSTKLEDSAMYFCASTRGLAGHGELFFGEGSRLTVL.

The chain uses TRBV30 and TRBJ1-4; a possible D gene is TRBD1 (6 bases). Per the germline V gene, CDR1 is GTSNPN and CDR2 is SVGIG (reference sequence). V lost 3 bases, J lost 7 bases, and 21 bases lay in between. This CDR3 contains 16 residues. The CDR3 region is CAWSPPVRGAFEKLFF. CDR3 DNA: TGTGCCTGGAGCCCACCAGTGCGGGGGGCTTTTGAAAAACTGTTTTTT. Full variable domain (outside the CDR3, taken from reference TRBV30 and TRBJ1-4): SQTIHQWPATLVQPVGSPLSLECTVEGTSNPNLYWYRQAAGRGLQLLFYSVGIGQISSEVPQNLSASRPQDRQFILSSKKLLLSDSGFYLCAWSPPVRGAFEKLFFGSGTQLSVL.

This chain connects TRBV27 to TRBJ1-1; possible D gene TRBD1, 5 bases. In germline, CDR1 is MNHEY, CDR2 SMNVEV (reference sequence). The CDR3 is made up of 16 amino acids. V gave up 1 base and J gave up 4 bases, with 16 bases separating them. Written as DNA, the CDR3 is TGTGCCAGCAGTTTATGGGGGGGGGTCATTGGCACTGAAGCTTTCTTT. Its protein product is CASSLWGGVIGTEAFF.

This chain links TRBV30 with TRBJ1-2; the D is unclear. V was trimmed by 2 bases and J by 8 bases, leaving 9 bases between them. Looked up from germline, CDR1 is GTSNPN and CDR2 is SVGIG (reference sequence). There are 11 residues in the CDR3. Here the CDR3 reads CAWSPTPGYTF. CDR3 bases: TGTGCCTGGAGTCCAACACCCGGCTACACCTTC. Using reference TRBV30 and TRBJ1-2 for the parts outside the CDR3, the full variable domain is SQTIHQWPATLVQPVGSPLSLECTVEGTSNPNLYWYRQAAGRGLQLLFYSVGIGQISSEVPQNLSASRPQDRQFILSSKKLLLSDSGFYLCAWSPTPGYTFGSGTRLTVV.

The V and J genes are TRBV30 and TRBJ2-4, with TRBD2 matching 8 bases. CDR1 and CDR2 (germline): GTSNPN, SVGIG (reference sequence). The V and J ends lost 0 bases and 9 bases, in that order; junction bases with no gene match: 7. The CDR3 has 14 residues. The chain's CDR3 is CAWSVRGGIGIQYF. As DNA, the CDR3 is TGTGCCTGGAGTGTACGGGGGGGTATCGGCATTCAGTACTTC.

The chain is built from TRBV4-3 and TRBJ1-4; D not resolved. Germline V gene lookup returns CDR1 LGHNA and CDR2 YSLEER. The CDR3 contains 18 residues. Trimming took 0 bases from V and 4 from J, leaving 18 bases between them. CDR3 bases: TGCGCCAGCAGCCAAGAGGACCGGAGGAGGGCCCTTAATGAAAAACTGTTTTTT. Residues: CASSQEDRRRALNEKLFF.

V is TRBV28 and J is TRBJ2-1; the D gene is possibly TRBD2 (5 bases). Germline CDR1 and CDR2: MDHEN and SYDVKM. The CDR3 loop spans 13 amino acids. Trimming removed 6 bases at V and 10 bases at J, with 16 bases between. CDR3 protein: CASRNPGVWEQFF. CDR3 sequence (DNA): TGTGCCAGCAGAAACCCCGGGGTTTGGGAGCAGTTCTTC.

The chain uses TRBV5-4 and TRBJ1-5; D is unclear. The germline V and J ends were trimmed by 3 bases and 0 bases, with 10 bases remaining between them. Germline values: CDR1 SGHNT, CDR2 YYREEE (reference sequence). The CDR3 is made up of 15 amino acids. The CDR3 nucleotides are TGTGCCAGCAGCTATGAGCCCTCTAGCAATCAGCCCCAGCATTTT. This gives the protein CASSYEPSSNQPQHF.

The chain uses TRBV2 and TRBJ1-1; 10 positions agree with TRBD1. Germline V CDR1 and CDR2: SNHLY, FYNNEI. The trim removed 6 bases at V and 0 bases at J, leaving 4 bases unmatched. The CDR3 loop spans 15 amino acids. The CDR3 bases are TGTGCCAGCAGCCGGACAGGGGGGATGAACACTGAAGCTTTCTTT. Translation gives CASSRTGGMNTEAFF.

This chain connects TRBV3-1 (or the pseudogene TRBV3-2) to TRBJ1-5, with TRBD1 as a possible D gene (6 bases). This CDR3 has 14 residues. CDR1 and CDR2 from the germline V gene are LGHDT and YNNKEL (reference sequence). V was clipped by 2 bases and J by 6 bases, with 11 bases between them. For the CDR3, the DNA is TGTGCCAGCAGCCAAAGGGGGGGTGGTCAGCCCCAGCATTTT. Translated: CASSQRGGGQPQHF.

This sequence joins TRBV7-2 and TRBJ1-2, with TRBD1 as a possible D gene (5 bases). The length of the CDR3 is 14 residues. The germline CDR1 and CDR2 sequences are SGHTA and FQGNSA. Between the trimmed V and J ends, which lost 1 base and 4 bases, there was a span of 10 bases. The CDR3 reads CASSLVPGGYGYTF. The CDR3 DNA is TGTGCCAGCAGCTTAGTTCCGGGGGGCTATGGCTACACCTTC.

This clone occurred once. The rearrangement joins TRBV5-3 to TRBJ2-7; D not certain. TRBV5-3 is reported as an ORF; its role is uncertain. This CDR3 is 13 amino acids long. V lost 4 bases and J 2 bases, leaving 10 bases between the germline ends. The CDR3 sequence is CARSPQWPYEQYF. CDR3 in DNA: TGTGCCAGAAGCCCCCAATGGCCCTACGAGCAGTACTTC.

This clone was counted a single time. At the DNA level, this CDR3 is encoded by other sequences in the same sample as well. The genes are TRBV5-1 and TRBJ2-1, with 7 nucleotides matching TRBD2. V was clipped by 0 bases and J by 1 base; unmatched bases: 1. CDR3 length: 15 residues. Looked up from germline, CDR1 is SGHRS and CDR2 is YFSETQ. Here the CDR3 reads CASSLGGGSYNEQFF. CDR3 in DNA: TGCGCCAGCAGCTTGGGGGGAGGGTCCTACAATGAGCAGTTCTTC.

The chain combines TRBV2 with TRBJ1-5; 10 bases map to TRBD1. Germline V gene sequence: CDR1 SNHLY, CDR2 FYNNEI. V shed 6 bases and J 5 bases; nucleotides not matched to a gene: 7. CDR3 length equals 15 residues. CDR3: CASRKTGGRDQPQHF. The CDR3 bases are TGTGCCAGCAGGAAGACAGGGGGCAGAGATCAGCCCCAGCATTTT.

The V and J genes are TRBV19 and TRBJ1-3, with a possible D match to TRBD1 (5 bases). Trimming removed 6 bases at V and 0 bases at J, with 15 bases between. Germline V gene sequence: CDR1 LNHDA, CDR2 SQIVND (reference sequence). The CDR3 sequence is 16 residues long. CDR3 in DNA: TGTGCCAGTAGGGTCGCGGGGGGACTCTCTGGAAACACCATATATTTT. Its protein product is CASRVAGGLSGNTIYF.

The CDR3 coding sequence is TGTGCCAGCAGTTTAGGTTCGCCAGCGGGGTGGGGCACCGGGGAGCTGTTTTTT. It specifies CASSLGSPAGWGTGELFF. The chain links TRBV27 to TRBJ2-2; 7 bases are a match to TRBD2. CDR1 and CDR2 (germline): MNHEY, SMNVEV (reference sequence). V lost 2 bases, J lost 4 bases, and 13 bases stayed unmatched. The CDR3 loop spans 18 amino acids.

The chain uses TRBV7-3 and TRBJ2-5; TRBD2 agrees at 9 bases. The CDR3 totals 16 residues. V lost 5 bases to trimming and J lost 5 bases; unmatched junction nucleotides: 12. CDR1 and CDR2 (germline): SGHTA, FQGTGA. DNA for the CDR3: TGTGCCAGCAGCCCCCTCGGGCTAGCGGGACGGGAGACCCAGTACTTC. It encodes CASSPLGLAGRETQYF.